These T cell receptor beta chains were read from a single sample in a study of OX40 agonist ivuxolimab in advanced cancers. Sequencing was performed with immunoSEQ multiplex PCR; in TCRdb, only in-frame clones are kept and a portion is missing. The data show 65,000 to 95,000 clones, 89% seen once. The specimen was CD4+ or CD8+ T cells sorted from blood, collected in a trial of the OX40 agonist ivuxolimab. The receptors derive from an adult with an advanced solid tumor such as melanoma, head and neck, liver or kidney cancer. Each CDR3 is given with its conserved first and last residue. The D gene is left open where the match is weak. Only part of the rows carry a size: once, few, many, or a class if the clone is expanded.

V gene: TRBV18; J gene: TRBJ1-1; D gene: NA; clone size: NA; CDR3 protein: CASSPPGRGSAGTEAFF; CDR3 DNA: TGTGCCAGCTCACCACCGGGGAGGGGCTCGGCAGGGACTGAAGCTTTCTTT
V gene: TRBV11-2; J gene: TRBJ2-7; D gene: NA; clone size: NA; CDR3 protein: CASSLGGGYEQYF; CDR3 DNA: TGTGCCAGCAGCTTAGGAGGGGGGTACGAGCAGTACTTC
V gene: TRBV7-2; J gene: TRBJ1-1; D gene: NA; clone size: NA; CDR3 protein: CASSSQGSLTEAFF; CDR3 DNA: TGTGCCAGCAGCTCCCAGGGTTCCCTCACTGAAGCTTTCTTT
V gene: TRBV27; J gene: TRBJ2-7; D gene: TRBD2; clone size: NA; CDR3 protein: CASSRTGTSGTYEQYF; CDR3 DNA: TGTGCCAGCAGTAGAACCGGGACTAGCGGCACCTACGAGCAGTACTTC
V gene: TRBV18; J gene: TRBJ2-7; D gene: NA; clone size: once; CDR3 protein: CASSPNTGGEYEQYF; CDR3 DNA: TGTGCCAGCTCACCAAATACGGGGGGCGAGTACGAGCAGTACTTC
V gene: TRBV30; J gene: TRBJ1-5; D gene: TRBD1; clone size: NA; CDR3 protein: CAWNTGGDQPQHF; CDR3 DNA: TGTGCCTGGAACACAGGGGGCGATCAGCCCCAGCATTTT
V gene: TRBV2; J gene: TRBJ2-2; D gene: TRBD1; clone size: NA; CDR3 protein: CASRRTGQTTNTGELFF; CDR3 DNA: TGTGCCAGCAGGCGGACAGGGCAAACAACGAACACCGGGGAGCTGTTTTTT
V gene: TRBV6-5; J gene: TRBJ2-3; D gene: NA; clone size: NA; CDR3 protein: CASSNRPFSTDTQYF; CDR3 DNA: TGTGCCAGCAGCAACCGTCCATTCAGCACAGATACGCAGTATTTT
V gene: TRBV28; J gene: TRBJ2-7; D gene: NA; clone size: NA; CDR3 protein: CASSLWPPSPGAYSYEQYF; CDR3 DNA: TGTGCCAGCAGTTTATGGCCCCCGTCCCCAGGGGCCTACTCCTACGAGCAGTACTTC
V gene: TRBV7-9; J gene: TRBJ2-6; D gene: NA; clone size: NA; CDR3 protein: CASSLVGANVLTF; CDR3 DNA: TGTGCCAGCAGCTTAGTTGGGGCCAACGTCCTGACTTTC
V gene: TRBV7-3; J gene: TRBJ1-6; D gene: TRBD1; clone size: NA; CDR3 protein: CASSLSGGGSPLHF; CDR3 DNA: TGTGCCAGCAGCTTATCAGGGGGGGGTTCACCCCTCCACTTT
V gene: TRBV18; J gene: TRBJ2-5; D gene: NA; clone size: NA; CDR3 protein: CASSPLEFETQYF; CDR3 DNA: TGTGCCAGCTCACCACTTGAGTTCGAGACCCAGTACTTC
V gene: TRBV15; J gene: TRBJ2-5; D gene: NA; clone size: once; CDR3 protein: CATSRGRRVEETQYF; CDR3 DNA: TGTGCCACCAGCAGGGGACGGAGGGTAGAAGAGACCCAGTACTTC
V gene: TRBV4-1; J gene: TRBJ2-3; D gene: NA; clone size: NA; CDR3 protein: CASSQTPGRSTDTQYF; CDR3 DNA: TGCGCCAGCAGCCAAACCCCGGGACGGAGCACAGATACGCAGTATTTT
V gene: TRBV6-5; J gene: TRBJ1-4; D gene: TRBD1; clone size: once; CDR3 protein: CASSYSLTGVHEKLFF; CDR3 DNA: TGTGCCAGCAGTTACAGCCTTACAGGGGTTCATGAAAAACTGTTTTTT
V gene: TRBV19; J gene: TRBJ2-5; D gene: NA; clone size: NA; CDR3 protein: CASSMPRNGETQYF; CDR3 DNA: TGTGCCAGTAGTATGCCTAGGAATGGAGAGACCCAGTACTTC
V gene: TRBV12-5; J gene: TRBJ1-3; D gene: NA; clone size: once; CDR3 protein: CASGPSGNTIYF; CDR3 DNA: TGTGCTAGTGGTCCAAGTGGAAACACCATATATTTT
V gene: TRBV27; J gene: TRBJ1-4; D gene: NA; clone size: NA; CDR3 protein: CASSFPYDGDSTNEKLFF; CDR3 DNA: TGTGCCAGCAGTTTTCCCTATGACGGGGACTCAACTAATGAAAAACTGTTTTTT
V gene: TRBV11-1; J gene: TRBJ2-1; D gene: NA; clone size: few; CDR3 protein: CASSPTDSYNEQFF; CDR3 DNA: TGTGCCAGCAGCCCTACGGACTCCTACAATGAGCAGTTCTTC
V gene: TRBV5-4; J gene: TRBJ2-3; D gene: TRBD2; clone size: NA; CDR3 protein: CASSRGLASSADTQYF; CDR3 DNA: TGTGCCAGCAGCCGCGGACTAGCAAGTTCCGCAGATACGCAGTATTTT
V gene: TRBV7-9; J gene: TRBJ2-1; D gene: TRBD2; clone size: NA; CDR3 protein: CASSSTGTSGSYNEQFF; CDR3 DNA: TGTGCCAGCAGCAGTACCGGGACTAGCGGGTCCTACAATGAGCAGTTCTTC
V gene: TRBV27; J gene: TRBJ1-1; D gene: NA; clone size: NA; CDR3 protein: CASSLIGGTLLNTEAFF; CDR3 DNA: TGTGCCAGCAGTTTAATTGGGGGGACCCTCTTAAACACTGAAGCTTTCTTT
V gene: TRBV7-2; J gene: TRBJ1-2; D gene: NA; clone size: NA; CDR3 protein: CASSFASDSLLSF; CDR3 DNA: TGTGCCAGCAGCTTTGCCTCCGACAGCCTACTTAGCTTC
V gene: TRBV29-1; J gene: TRBJ1-1; D gene: NA; clone size: NA; CDR3 protein: CSSLQAGNTEAFF; CDR3 DNA: TGCAGCTCCCTTCAGGCGGGGAACACTGAAGCTTTCTTT
V gene: TRBV5-1; J gene: TRBJ1-1; D gene: TRBD1; clone size: NA; CDR3 protein: CASSSTQGAGTEAFF; CDR3 DNA: TGCGCCAGCAGCTCCACGCAGGGGGCGGGCACTGAAGCTTTCTTT
V gene: TRBV6-5; J gene: TRBJ2-1; D gene: TRBD2; clone size: NA; CDR3 protein: CASGLGTSGRYEQFF; CDR3 DNA: TGTGCCAGCGGTCTAGGGACTAGCGGGAGATATGAGCAGTTCTTC
V gene: TRBV29-1; J gene: TRBJ2-5; D gene: NA; clone size: NA; CDR3 protein: CSVERAQETQYF; CDR3 DNA: TGCAGCGTTGAACGGGCCCAGGAGACCCAGTACTTC
V gene: TRBV4-1; J gene: TRBJ2-1; D gene: NA; clone size: NA; CDR3 protein: CASSQAILVGNTMKQFF; CDR3 DNA: TGCGCCAGCAGCCAGGCGATACTAGTCGGGAACACAATGAAGCAGTTCTTC
V gene: TRBV10-3; J gene: TRBJ2-1; D gene: NA; clone size: NA; CDR3 protein: CAISKTFDEQFF; CDR3 DNA: TGTGCCATCAGTAAAACGTTCGATGAGCAGTTCTTC
V gene: TRBV9; J gene: TRBJ2-1; D gene: NA; clone size: once; CDR3 protein: CASSVGGATPPHNEQFF; CDR3 DNA: TGTGCCAGCAGCGTAGGTGGCGCTACCCCCCCCCACAATGAGCAGTTCTTC
V gene: TRBV5-1; J gene: TRBJ1-4; D gene: TRBD1; clone size: NA; CDR3 protein: CASRDGTGLEKLFF; CDR3 DNA: TGCGCCAGCAGAGATGGGACAGGTCTTGAAAAACTGTTTTTT
V gene: TRBV28; J gene: TRBJ2-4; D gene: NA; clone size: NA; CDR3 protein: CASLKQERGIQYF; CDR3 DNA: TGTGCCAGCCTAAAACAAGAACGCGGCATTCAGTACTTC
V gene: TRBV5-1; J gene: TRBJ1-2; D gene: NA; clone size: NA; CDR3 protein: CASSARTDAAAGYTF; CDR3 DNA: TGCGCCAGCAGTGCCCGTACAGACGCGGCGGCTGGCTACACCTTC
V gene: TRBV9; J gene: TRBJ2-1; D gene: TRBD2; clone size: NA; CDR3 protein: CASSVASAGGYGDEQFF; CDR3 DNA: TGTGCCAGCAGCGTAGCTTCCGCGGGAGGGTATGGCGATGAGCAGTTCTTC
V gene: TRBV7-2; J gene: TRBJ2-5; D gene: TRBD1; clone size: NA; CDR3 protein: CASSLVGTGQQETQYF; CDR3 DNA: TGTGCCAGCAGCTTAGTGGGGACAGGGCAACAAGAGACCCAGTACTTC
V gene: TRBV2; J gene: TRBJ1-2; D gene: TRBD1; clone size: NA; CDR3 protein: CASRGKGQVYGYTF; CDR3 DNA: TGTGCCAGCAGAGGAAAGGGACAGGTTTATGGCTACACCTTC
V gene: TRBV19; J gene: TRBJ2-2; D gene: NA; clone size: NA; CDR3 protein: CASSEAGTSTGELFF; CDR3 DNA: TGTGCCAGTAGCGAAGCCGGGACATCCACCGGGGAGCTGTTTTTT
V gene: TRBV4-2; J gene: TRBJ2-2; D gene: TRBD1; clone size: NA; CDR3 protein: CASSQGTGQGTGELFF; CDR3 DNA: TGTGCCAGCAGCCAAGGTACCGGACAGGGGACCGGGGAGCTGTTTTTT
V gene: TRBV7-9; J gene: TRBJ2-5; D gene: TRBD1; clone size: NA; CDR3 protein: CASSFGRQGAETQYF; CDR3 DNA: TGTGCCAGCAGCTTCGGCCGACAGGGGGCAGAGACCCAGTACTTC
V gene: TRBV30; J gene: TRBJ1-5; D gene: NA; clone size: NA; CDR3 protein: CAWSVRTGSNQPQHF; CDR3 DNA: TGTGCCTGGAGTGTACGAACAGGGTCTAATCAGCCCCAGCATTTT
V gene: TRBV11-3; J gene: TRBJ1-1; D gene: NA; clone size: NA; CDR3 protein: CASSSKQGTEAFF; CDR3 DNA: TGTGCCAGCAGCTCAAAACAGGGCACTGAAGCTTTCTTT